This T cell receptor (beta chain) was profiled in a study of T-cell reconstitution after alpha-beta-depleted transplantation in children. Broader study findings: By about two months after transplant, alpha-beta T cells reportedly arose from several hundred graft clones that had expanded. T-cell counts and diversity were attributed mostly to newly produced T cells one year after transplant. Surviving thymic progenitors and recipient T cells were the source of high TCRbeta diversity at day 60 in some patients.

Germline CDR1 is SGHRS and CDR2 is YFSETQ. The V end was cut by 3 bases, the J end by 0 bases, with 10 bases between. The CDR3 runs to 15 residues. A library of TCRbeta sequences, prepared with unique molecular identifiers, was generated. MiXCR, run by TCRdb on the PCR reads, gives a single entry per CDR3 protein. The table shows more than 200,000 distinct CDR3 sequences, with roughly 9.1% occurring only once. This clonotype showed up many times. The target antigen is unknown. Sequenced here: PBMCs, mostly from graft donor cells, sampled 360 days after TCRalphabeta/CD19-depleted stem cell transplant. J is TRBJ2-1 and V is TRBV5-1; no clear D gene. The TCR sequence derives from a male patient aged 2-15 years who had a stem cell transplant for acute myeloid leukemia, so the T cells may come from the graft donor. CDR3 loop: CASSSSSNSYNEQFF. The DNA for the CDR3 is TGCGCCAGCAGCTCGTCGTCAAACTCCTACAATGAGCAGTTCTTC. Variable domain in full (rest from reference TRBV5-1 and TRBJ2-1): KAGVTQTPRYLIKTRGQQVTLSCSPISGHRSVSWYQQTPGQGLQFLFEYFSETQRNKGNFPGRFSGRQFSNSRSEMNVSTLELGDSALYLCASSSSSNSYNEQFFGPGTRLTVL.